A selection of T cell receptor beta chains follows, all from one sample in a study of response to subunit inactivated influenza vaccine. TCRdb used MiXCR to reprocess the RT-PCR reads, holding one entry per CDR3 protein. The sample contains 610,000 or so distinct CDR3 sequences, around 15% of which appear only once. The source material was PBMCs from blood, sampled about 11 days after vaccination. These receptors came from a man in his fifties who received an inactivated influenza vaccine. The CDR3 runs from the conserved cysteine through the conserved F or W. D genes are given only for firm matches. The size of a clone is reported for some rows only, either as once, few or many, or as a class for expanded clones.

CDR3: CSVGRDTEAFF
DNA: TGCAGCGTGGGGAGGGACACTGAAGCTTTCTTT
V: TRBV29-1
D: NA
J: TRBJ1-1
size: once

CDR3: CASSPGSLVYGYTF
DNA: TGTGCCAGCAGCCCCGGGAGCTTAGTCTATGGCTACACCTTC
V: TRBV13
D: NA
J: TRBJ1-2
size: few

CDR3: CASSLRRKVYEQYF
DNA: TGTGCCAGCAGCTTGCGAAGAAAGGTTTACGAGCAGTACTTC
V: TRBV5-6
D: NA
J: TRBJ2-7
size: NA

CDR3: CSVGGRNSYEQYF
DNA: TGCAGCGTGGGGGGGCGGAACTCCTACGAGCAGTACTTC
V: TRBV29-1
D: NA
J: TRBJ2-7
size: NA

CDR3: CASSGQTTGTDTQYF
DNA: TGTGCCAGCAGTGGACAGACTACTGGGACAGATACGCAGTATTTT
V: TRBV2
D: NA
J: TRBJ2-3
size: NA

CDR3: CAWGTNYEQYF
DNA: TGTGCCTGGGGGACCAACTACGAGCAGTACTTC
V: TRBV30
D: NA
J: TRBJ2-7
size: few

CDR3: CSASGTSSFKNIQYF
DNA: TGCAGTGCTAGTGGGACTAGCAGCTTCAAAAACATTCAGTACTTC
V: TRBV20-1
D: TRBD2
J: TRBJ2-4
size: few

CDR3: CASSDTRPNEQFF
DNA: TGTGCCAGCAGTGATACTAGACCCAATGAGCAGTTCTTC
V: TRBV2
D: NA
J: TRBJ2-1
size: NA

CDR3: CASSTRWGPYNEQFF
DNA: TGTGCCAGCAGCACTCGATGGGGACCCTACAATGAGCAGTTCTTC
V: TRBV7-2
D: NA
J: TRBJ2-1
size: NA

CDR3: CASSLGAGGAYAGELFF
DNA: TGTGCCAGCAGCTTAGGGGCCGGAGGGGCATACGCCGGGGAGCTGTTTTTT
V: TRBV7-6
D: NA
J: TRBJ2-2
size: NA

CDR3: CASSPRLTITDTQYF
DNA: TGTGCCAGCTCACCACGTTTGACAATCACAGATACGCAGTATTTT
V: TRBV18
D: NA
J: TRBJ2-3
size: few

CDR3: CASSEGAGSYNEQFF
DNA: TGCGCCAGCAGTGAGGGGGCGGGATCCTACAATGAGCAGTTCTTC
V: TRBV10-2
D: NA
J: TRBJ2-1
size: few

CDR3: CASSSTGAESYEQYF
DNA: TGTGCCAGCAGCTCGACAGGGGCCGAAAGCTACGAGCAGTACTTC
V: TRBV7-9
D: TRBD1
J: TRBJ2-7
size: NA

CDR3: CASSLASGVGDTQYF
DNA: TGTGCCAGCAGCTTAGCTAGCGGGGTCGGGGATACGCAGTATTTT
V: TRBV7-9
D: TRBD2
J: TRBJ2-3
size: few

CDR3: CASSHSEGTGAGEQYF
DNA: TGTGCCAGCAGCCATAGCGAGGGGACAGGGGCGGGCGAGCAGTACTTC
V: TRBV4-2
D: TRBD1
J: TRBJ2-7
size: many

CDR3: CASSTVGGTNTGELFF
DNA: TGTGCCAGCAGCACGGTGGGCGGGACGAACACCGGGGAGCTGTTTTTT
V: TRBV5-6
D: NA
J: TRBJ2-2
size: few

CDR3: CASTLGLAGVYEQYF
DNA: TGTGCCTCTACCCTCGGACTAGCGGGAGTCTACGAGCAGTACTTC
V: TRBV10-3
D: TRBD2
J: TRBJ2-7
size: few

CDR3: CSAIQGLETQYF
DNA: TGCAGCGCAATACAGGGATTGGAGACCCAGTACTTC
V: TRBV29-1
D: NA
J: TRBJ2-5
size: NA

CDR3: CATSRETPPSEQFF
DNA: TGTGCCACCAGCAGGGAGACACCCCCGTCGGAGCAGTTCTTC
V: TRBV15
D: NA
J: TRBJ2-1
size: NA

CDR3: CSVRREETQYF
DNA: TGCAGCGTTAGGCGTGAAGAGACCCAGTACTTC
V: TRBV29-1
D: NA
J: TRBJ2-5
size: NA

CDR3: CASSTRTGRNTEAFF
DNA: TGTGCCAGCAGCACACGGACAGGGCGGAACACTGAAGCTTTCTTT
V: TRBV7-8
D: TRBD1
J: TRBJ1-1
size: NA

CDR3: CSASGSTDTQYF
DNA: TGCAGTGCTAGCGGGAGCACAGATACGCAGTATTTT
V: TRBV20-1
D: NA
J: TRBJ2-3
size: many

CDR3: CASSQNLHGLAEQYF
DNA: TGCGCCAGCAGCCAAAATTTACATGGGCTGGCGGAGCAGTACTTC
V: TRBV4-3
D: NA
J: TRBJ2-7
size: NA

CDR3: CASSLLVASPDTQYF
DNA: TGTGCCAGCAGCTTACTTGTAGCCTCACCAGATACGCAGTATTTT
V: TRBV7-2
D: NA
J: TRBJ2-3
size: NA

CDR3: CASSVSSGTGPYEQYF
DNA: TGTGCCAGCAGCGTAAGTTCGGGGACGGGCCCCTACGAGCAGTACTTC
V: TRBV9
D: NA
J: TRBJ2-7
size: NA

CDR3: CASNEQFF
DNA: TGCGCCAGCAATGAGCAGTTCTTC
V: TRBV5-1
D: NA
J: TRBJ2-1
size: NA